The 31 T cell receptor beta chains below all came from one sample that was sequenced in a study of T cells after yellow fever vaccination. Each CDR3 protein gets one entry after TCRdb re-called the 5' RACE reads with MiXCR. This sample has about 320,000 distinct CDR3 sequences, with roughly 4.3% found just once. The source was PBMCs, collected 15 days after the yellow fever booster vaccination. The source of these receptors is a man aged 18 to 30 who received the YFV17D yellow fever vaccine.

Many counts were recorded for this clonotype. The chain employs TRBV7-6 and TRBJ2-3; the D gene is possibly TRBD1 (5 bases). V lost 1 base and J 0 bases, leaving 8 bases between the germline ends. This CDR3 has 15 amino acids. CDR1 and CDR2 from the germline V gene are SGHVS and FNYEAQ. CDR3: CASSLVAGSTDTQYF. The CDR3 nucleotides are TGTGCCAGCAGCTTAGTGGCAGGGAGCACAGATACGCAGTATTTT.

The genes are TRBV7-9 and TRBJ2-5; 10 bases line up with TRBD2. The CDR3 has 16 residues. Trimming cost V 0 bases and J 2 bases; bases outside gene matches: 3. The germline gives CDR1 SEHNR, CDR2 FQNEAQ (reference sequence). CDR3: CASSLARAGGQETQYF. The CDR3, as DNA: TGTGCCAGCAGCTTAGCGAGAGCGGGGGGGCAAGAGACCCAGTACTTC. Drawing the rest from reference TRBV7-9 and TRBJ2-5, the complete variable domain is DTGVSQNPRHKITKRGQNVTFRCDPISEHNRLYWYRQTLGQGPEFLTYFQNEAQLEKSRLLSDRFSAERPKGSFSTLEIQRTEQGDSAMYLCASSLARAGGQETQYFGPGTRLLVL.

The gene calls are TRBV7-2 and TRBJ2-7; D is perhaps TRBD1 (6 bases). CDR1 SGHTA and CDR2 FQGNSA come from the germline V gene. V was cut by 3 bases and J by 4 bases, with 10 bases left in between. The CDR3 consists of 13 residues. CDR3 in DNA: TGTGCCAGCAGCTTGATGGACAGATACGAGCAGTACGTC. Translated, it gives CASSLMDRYEQYV.

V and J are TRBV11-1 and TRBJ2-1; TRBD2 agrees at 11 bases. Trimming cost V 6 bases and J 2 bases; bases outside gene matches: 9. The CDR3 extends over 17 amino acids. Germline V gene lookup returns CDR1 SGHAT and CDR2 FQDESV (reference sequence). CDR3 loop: CASRPALAGGPYNEQFF. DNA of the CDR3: TGTGCCAGCAGACCTGCCCTAGCGGGGGGTCCCTACAATGAGCAGTTCTTC. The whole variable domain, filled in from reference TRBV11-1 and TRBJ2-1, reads EAEVAQSPRYKITEKSQAVAFWCDPISGHATLYWYRQILGQGPELLVQFQDESVVDDSQLPKDRFSAERLKGVDSTLKIQPAELGDSAMYLCASRPALAGGPYNEQFFGPGTRLTVL.

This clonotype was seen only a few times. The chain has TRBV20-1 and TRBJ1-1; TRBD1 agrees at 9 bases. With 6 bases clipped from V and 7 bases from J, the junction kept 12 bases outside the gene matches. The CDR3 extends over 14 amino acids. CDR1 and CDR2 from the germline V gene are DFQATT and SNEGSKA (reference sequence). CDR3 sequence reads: CSARAPQGAGEAFF. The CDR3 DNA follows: TGCAGTGCCCGAGCCCCACAGGGGGCAGGTGAAGCTTTCTTT.

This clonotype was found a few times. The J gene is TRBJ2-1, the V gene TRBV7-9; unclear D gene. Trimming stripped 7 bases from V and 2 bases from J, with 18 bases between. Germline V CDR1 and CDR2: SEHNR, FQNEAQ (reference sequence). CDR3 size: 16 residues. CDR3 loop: CASTPWKVIPYNEQFF. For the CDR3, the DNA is TGTGCCAGCACCCCTTGGAAGGTTATCCCCTACAATGAGCAGTTCTTC.

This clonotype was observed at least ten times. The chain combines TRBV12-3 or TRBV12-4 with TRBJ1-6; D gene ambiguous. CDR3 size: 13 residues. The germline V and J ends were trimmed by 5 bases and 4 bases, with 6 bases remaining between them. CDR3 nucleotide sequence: TGTGCCAGCAGTCCAGAGTATAATTCACCCCTCCACTTT. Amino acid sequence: CASSPEYNSPLHF.

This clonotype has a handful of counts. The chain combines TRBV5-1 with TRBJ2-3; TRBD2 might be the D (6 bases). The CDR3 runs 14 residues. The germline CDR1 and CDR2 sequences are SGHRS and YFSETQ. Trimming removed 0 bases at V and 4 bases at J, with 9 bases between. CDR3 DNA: TGCGCCAGCAGCTTGGTCGGGGGATCAGATACGCAGTATTTT. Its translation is CASSLVGGSDTQYF.

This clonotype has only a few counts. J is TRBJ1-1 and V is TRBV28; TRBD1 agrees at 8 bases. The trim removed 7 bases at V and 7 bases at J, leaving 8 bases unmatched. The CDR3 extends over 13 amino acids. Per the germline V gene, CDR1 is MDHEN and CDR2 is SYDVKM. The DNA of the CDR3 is TGTGCCAGCAACGCCGGACAGGGCGGTGAAGCTTTCTTT. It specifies CASNAGQGGEAFF.

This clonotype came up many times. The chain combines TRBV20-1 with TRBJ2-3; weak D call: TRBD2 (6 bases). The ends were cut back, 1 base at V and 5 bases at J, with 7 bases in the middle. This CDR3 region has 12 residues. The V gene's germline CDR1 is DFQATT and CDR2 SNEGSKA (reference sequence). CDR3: CSARVREDTQYF. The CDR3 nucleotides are TGCAGTGCTAGAGTGCGGGAAGATACGCAGTATTTT.

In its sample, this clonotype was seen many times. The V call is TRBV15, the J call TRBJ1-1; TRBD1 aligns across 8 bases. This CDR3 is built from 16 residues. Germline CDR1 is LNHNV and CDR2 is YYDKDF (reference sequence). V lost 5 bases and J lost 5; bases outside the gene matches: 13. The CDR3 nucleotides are TGTGCCACCAGCGGGGACAGGATGGAGTTGGAGACTGAAGCTTTCTTT. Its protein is CATSGDRMELETEAFF.

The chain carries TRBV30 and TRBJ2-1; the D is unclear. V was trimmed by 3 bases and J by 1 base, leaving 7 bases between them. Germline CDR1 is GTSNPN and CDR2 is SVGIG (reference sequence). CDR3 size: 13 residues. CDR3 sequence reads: CAWSRLSYNEQFF. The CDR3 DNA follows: TGTGCCTGGAGCCGGCTGTCCTACAATGAGCAGTTCTTC.

The CDR3 nucleotides are TGCGCCAGCAGCCGAGGCGGGACGGTGGAGACCCAGTACTTC. It yields the protein CASSRGGTVETQYF. The chain carries TRBV4-1 and TRBJ2-5; a weak D match, TRBD2 (6 bases). V was pared by 4 bases and J by 5 bases, with 14 bases between. The CDR3 is made up of 14 amino acids. Germline V gives CDR1 MGHRA, CDR2 YSYEKL.

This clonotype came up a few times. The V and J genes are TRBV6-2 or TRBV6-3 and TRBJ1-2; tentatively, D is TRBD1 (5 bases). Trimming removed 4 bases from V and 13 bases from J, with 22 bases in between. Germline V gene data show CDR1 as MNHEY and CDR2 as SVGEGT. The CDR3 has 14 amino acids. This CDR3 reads CASSSWTLTMATTF. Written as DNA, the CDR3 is TGTGCCAGCAGTTCTTGGACACTAACTATGGCTACCACCTTC.

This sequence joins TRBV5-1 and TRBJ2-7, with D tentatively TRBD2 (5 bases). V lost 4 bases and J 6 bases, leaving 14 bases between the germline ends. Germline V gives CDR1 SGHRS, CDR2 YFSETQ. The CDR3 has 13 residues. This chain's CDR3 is CASSKEVSSEQYV. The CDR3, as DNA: TGCGCCAGCAGCAAGGAGGTCAGCTCCGAGCAGTACGTC.

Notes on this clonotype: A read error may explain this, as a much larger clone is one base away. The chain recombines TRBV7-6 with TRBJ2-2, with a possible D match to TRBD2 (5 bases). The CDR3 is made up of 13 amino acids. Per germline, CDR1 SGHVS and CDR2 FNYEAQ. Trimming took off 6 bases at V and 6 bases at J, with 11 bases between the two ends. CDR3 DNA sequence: TGTGCCAGCAGGGGCGGGCACTCCGGGGAGCTGTTTTTT. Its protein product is CASRGGHSGELFF.

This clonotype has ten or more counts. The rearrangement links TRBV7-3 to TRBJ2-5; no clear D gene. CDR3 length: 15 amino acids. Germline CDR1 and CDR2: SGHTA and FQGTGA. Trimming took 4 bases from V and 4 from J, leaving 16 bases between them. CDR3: CASSSAPGNGETQYF. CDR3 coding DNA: TGTGCCAGCAGCTCGGCGCCAGGTAACGGAGAGACCCAGTACTTC.

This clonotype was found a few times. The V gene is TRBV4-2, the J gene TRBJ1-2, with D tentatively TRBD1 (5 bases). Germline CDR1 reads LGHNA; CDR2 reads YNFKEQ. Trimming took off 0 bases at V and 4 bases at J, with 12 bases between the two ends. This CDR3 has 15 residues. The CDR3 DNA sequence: TGTGCCAGCAGCCAAGATTTGTTGGGGGGCTATGGCTACACCTTC. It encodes CASSQDLLGGYGYTF.

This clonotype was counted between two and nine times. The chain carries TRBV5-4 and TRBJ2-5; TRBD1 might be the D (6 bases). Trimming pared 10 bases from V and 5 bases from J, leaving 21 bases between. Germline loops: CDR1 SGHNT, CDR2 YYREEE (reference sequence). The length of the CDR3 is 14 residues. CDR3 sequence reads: CASHNREGDETQYF. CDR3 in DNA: TGTGCCTCCCACAACAGGGAAGGTGATGAGACCCAGTACTTC.

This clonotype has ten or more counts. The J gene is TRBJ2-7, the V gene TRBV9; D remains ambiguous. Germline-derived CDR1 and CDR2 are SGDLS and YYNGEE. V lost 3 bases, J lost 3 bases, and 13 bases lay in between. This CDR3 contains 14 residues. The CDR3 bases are TGTGCCAGCAGCGCGCAAAAAGCCGGCTACGAGCAGTACTTC. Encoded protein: CASSAQKAGYEQYF.

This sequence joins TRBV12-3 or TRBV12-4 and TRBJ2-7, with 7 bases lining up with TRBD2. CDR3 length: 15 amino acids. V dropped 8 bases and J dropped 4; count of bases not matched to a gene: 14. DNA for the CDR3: TGTGCCAGCGTTGCGTTGACTTGGCGGGGGTACGAGCAGTACTTC. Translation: CASVALTWRGYEQYF.

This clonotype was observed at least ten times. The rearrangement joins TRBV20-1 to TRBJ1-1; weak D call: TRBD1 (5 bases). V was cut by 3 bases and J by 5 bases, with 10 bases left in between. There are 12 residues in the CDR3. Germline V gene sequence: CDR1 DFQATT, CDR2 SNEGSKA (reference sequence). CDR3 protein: CSARAGGTEAFF. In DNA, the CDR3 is TGCAGTGCTAGGGCCGGGGGGACTGAAGCTTTCTTT.

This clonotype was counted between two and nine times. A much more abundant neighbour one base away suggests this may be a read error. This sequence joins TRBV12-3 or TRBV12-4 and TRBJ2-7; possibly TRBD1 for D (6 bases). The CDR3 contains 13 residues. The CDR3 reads CASSQGNSYKQYF. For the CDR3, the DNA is TGTGCCAGCAGCCAGGGGAACTCCTACAAGCAGTACTTC.

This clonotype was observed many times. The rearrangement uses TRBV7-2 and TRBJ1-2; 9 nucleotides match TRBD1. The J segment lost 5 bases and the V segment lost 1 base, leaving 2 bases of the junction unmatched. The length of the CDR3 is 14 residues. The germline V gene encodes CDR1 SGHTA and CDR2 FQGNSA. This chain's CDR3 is CASSLGDRAYGYTF. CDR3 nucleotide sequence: TGTGCCAGCAGCTTAGGGGACAGGGCTTATGGCTACACCTTC.

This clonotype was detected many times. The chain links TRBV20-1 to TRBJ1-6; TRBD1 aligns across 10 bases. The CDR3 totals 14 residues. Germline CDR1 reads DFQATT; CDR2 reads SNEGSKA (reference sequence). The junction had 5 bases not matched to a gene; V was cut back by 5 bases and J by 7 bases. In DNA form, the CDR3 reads TGCAGTGCTCCGACAGGGGGCATAAATTCACCCCTCCACTTT. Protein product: CSAPTGGINSPLHF.

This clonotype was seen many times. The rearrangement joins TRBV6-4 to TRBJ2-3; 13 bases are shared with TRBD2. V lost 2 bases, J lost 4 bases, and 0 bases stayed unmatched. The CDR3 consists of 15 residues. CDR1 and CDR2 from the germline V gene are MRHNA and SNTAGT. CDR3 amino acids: CASSDGTSGADTQYF. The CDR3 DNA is TGTGCCAGCAGTGACGGGACTAGCGGGGCAGATACGCAGTATTTT.

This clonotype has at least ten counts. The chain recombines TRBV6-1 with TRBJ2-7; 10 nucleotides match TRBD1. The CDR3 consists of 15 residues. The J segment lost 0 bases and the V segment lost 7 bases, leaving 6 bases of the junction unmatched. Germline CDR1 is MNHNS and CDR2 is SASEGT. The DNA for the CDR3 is TGTGCCAGCAACCGGGGACAGGGGAGCTCCTACGAGCAGTACGTC. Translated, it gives CASNRGQGSSYEQYV.

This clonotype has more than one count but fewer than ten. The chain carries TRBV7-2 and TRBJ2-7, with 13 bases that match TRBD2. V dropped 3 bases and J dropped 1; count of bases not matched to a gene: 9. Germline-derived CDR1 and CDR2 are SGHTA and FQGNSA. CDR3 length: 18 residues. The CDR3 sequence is CASSFGLAGAPPSYEQYF. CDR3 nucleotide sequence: TGTGCCAGCAGCTTCGGACTAGCGGGGGCCCCCCCTTCCTACGAGCAGTACTTC.

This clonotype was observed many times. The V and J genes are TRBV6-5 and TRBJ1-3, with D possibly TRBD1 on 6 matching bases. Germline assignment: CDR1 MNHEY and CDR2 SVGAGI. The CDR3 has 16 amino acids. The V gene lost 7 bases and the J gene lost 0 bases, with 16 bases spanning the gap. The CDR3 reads CASMDSGSFSGNTIYF. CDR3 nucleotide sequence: TGTGCCAGCATGGACAGCGGATCTTTCTCTGGAAACACCATATATTTT.

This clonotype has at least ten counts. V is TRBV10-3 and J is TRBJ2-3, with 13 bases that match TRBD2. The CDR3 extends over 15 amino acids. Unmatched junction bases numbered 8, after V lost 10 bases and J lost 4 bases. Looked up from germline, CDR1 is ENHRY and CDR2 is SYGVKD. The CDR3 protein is CATRTSGGLADTQYF. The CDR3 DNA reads TGTGCCACCAGGACTAGCGGGGGACTTGCAGATACGCAGTATTTT.

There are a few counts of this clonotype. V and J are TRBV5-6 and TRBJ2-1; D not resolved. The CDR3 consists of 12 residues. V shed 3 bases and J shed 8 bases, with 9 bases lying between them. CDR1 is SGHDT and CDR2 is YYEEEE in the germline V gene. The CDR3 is CASSSRIYEQFF. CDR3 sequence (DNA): TGTGCCAGCAGCTCCCGGATCTATGAGCAGTTCTTC.